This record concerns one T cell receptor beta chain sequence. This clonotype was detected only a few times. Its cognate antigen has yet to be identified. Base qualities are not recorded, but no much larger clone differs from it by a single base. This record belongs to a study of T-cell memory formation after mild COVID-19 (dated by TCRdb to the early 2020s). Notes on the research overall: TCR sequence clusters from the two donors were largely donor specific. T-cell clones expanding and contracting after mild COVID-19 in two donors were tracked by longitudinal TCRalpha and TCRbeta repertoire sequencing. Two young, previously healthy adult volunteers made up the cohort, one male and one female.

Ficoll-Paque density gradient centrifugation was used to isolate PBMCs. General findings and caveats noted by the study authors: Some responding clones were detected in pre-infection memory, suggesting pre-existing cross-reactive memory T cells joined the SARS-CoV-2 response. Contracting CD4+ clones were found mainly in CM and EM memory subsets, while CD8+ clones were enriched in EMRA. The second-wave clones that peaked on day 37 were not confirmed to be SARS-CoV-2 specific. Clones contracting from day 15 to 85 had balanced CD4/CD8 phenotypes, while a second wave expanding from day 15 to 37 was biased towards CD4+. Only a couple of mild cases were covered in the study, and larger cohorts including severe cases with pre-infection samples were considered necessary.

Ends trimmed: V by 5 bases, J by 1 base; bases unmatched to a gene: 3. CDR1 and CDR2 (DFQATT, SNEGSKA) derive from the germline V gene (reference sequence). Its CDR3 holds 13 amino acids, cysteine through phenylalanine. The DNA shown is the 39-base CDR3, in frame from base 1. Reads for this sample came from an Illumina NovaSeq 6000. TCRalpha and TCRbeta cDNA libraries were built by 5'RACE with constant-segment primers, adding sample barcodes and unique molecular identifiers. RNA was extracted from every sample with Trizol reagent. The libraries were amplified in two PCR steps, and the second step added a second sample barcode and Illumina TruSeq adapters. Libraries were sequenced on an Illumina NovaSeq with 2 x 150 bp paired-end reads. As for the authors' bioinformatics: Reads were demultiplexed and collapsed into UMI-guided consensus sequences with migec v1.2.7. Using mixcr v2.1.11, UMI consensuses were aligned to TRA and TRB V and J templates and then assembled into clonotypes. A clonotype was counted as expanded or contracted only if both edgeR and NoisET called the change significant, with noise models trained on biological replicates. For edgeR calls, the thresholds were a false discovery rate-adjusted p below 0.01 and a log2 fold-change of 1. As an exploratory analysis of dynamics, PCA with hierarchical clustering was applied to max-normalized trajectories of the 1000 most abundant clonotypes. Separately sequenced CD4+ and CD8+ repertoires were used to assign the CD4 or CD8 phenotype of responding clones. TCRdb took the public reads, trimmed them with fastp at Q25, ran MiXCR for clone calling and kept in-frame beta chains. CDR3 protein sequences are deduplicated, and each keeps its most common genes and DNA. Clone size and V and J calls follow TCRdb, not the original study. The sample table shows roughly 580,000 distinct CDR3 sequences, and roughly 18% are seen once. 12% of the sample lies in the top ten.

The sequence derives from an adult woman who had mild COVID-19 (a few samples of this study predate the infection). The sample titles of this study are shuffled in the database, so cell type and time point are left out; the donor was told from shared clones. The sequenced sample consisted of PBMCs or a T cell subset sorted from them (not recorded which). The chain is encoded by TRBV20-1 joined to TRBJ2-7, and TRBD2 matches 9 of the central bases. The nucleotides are TGCAGTGCTGCGGGGGGGCGATCCTACGAGCAGTACTTC. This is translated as CSAAGGRSYEQYF.